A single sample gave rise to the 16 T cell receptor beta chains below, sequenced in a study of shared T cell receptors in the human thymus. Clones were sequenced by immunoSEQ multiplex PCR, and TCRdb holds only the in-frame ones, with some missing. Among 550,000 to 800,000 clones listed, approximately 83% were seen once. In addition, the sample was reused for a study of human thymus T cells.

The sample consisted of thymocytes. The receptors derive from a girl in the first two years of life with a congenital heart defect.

Here the CDR3 reads CASMRGKDTEAFF. CDR3 in DNA: TGTGCCAGCATGCGGGGCAAGGACACTGAAGCTTTCTTT. This chain joins TRBV6-5 and TRBJ1-1, with D possibly TRBD1 on 5 matching bases. The CDR3 extends over 13 amino acids. Per the germline V gene, CDR1 is MNHEY and CDR2 is SVGAGI. V lost 7 bases and J 3 bases, leaving 12 bases between the germline ends.

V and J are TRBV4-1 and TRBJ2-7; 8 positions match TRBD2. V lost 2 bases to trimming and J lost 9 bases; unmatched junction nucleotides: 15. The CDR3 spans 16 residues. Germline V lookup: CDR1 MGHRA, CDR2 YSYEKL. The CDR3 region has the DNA TGCGCCAGCAGCCAACTTAAGGGGACTCCCCGGGAGGGGCAGTACTTC. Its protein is CASSQLKGTPREGQYF.

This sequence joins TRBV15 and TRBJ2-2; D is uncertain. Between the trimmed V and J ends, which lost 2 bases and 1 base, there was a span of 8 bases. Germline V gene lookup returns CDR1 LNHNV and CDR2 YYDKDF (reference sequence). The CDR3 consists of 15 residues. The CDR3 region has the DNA TGTGCCACCAGCAGATCAGGTGGGAACACCGGGGAGCTGTTTTTT. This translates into CATSRSGGNTGELFF.

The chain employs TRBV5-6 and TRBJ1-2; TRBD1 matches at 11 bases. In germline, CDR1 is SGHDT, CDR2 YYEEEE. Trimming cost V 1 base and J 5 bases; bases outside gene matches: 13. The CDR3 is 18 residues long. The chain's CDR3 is CASSLSWTGGAVGYGYTF. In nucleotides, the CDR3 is TGTGCCAGCAGCTTGTCCTGGACAGGGGGCGCGGTGGGTTATGGCTACACCTTC.

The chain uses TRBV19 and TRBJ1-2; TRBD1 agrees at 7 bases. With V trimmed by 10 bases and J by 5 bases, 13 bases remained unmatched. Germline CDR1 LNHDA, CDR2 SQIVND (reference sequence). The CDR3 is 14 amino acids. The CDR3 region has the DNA TGTGCCACAGCACCCGGGACAGTCGATTATGGCTACACCTTC. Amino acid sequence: CATAPGTVDYGYTF.

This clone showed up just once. The CDR3 nucleotides are TGCGCCAGCAGCCCGGGACAGGTCACCTCTGGAAACACCATATATTTT. It encodes CASSPGQVTSGNTIYF. The chain is built from TRBV5-1 and TRBJ1-3, with TRBD1 identical over 8 bases. Germline CDR1 and CDR2: SGHRS and YFSETQ. V was clipped by 4 bases and J by 0 bases; unmatched bases: 6. The CDR3 contains 16 residues. The full variable domain, rest sourced from reference TRBV5-1 and TRBJ1-3, is KAGVTQTPRYLIKTRGQQVTLSCSPISGHRSVSWYQQTPGQGLQFLFEYFSETQRNKGNFPGRFSGRQFSNSRSEMNVSTLELGDSALYLCASSPGQVTSGNTIYFGEGSWLTVV.

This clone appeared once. CDR3 region: CASSEYSRAGEANYGYTF. In nucleotides, the CDR3 is TGTGCCAGCAGTGAATATTCCCGAGCAGGGGAAGCTAACTATGGCTACACCTTC. V gene TRBV25-1 combines with J gene TRBJ1-2; a possible D gene is TRBD1 (6 bases). V was shortened by 0 bases and J by 0 bases, with 17 bases between the two germline ends. The germline gives CDR1 MGHDK, CDR2 SYGVNS. The CDR3 has 18 residues.

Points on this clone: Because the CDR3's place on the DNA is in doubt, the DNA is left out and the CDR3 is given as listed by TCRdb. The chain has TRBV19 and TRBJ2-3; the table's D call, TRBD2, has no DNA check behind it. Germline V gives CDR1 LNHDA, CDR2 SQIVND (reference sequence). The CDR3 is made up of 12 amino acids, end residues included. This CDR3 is CASTSVRDTQYF.

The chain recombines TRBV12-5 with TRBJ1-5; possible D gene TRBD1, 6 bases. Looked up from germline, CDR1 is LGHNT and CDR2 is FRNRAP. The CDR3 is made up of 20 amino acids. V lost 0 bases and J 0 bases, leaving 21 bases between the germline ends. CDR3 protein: CASGLVWIRTAGYSNQPQHF. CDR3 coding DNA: TGTGCTAGTGGTTTGGTATGGATAAGGACAGCCGGATATAGCAATCAGCCCCAGCATTTT.

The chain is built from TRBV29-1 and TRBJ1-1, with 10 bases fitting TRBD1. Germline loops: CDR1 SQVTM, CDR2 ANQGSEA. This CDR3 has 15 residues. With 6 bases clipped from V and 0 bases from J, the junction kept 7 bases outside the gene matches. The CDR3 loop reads CSVRDRGFMNTEAFF. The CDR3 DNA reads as TGCAGCGTGAGGGACAGGGGCTTTATGAACACTGAAGCTTTCTTT.

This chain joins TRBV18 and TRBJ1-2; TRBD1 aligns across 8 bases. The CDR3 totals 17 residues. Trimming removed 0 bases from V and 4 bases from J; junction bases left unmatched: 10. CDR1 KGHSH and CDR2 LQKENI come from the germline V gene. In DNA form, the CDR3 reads TGTGCCAGCTCACCACCCCGCGGACAGGGTCAGGGCTATGGCTACACCTTC. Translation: CASSPPRGQGQGYGYTF.

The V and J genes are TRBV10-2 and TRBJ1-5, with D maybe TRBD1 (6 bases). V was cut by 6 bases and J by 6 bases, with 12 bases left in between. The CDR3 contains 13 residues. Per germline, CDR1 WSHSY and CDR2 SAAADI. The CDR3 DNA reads TGCGCCAGCAGCCATACAGGGCTTCAGCCCCAGCATTTT. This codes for CASSHTGLQPQHF.

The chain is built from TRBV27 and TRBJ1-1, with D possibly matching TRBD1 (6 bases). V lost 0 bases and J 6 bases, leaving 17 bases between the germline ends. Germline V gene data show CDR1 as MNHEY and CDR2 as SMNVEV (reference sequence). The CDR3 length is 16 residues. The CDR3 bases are TGTGCCAGCAGTTTATCGGGTCGCGGGGGCCTCGCTGAAGCTTTCTTT. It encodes CASSLSGRGGLAEAFF.

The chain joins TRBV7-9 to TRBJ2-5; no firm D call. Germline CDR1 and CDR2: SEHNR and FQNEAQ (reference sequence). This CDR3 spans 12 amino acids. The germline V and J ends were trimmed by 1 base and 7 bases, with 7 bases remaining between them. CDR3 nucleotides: TGTGCCAGCAGCTTAGGCCCGGGGACCCAGTACTTC. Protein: CASSLGPGTQYF.

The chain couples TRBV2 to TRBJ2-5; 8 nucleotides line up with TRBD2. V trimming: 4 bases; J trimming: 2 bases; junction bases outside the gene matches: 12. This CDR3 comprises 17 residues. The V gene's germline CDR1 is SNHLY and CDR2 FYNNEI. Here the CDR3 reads CASSVLPTSVLQETQYF. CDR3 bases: TGTGCCAGCAGTGTACTCCCGACTAGCGTGTTACAAGAGACCCAGTACTTC.

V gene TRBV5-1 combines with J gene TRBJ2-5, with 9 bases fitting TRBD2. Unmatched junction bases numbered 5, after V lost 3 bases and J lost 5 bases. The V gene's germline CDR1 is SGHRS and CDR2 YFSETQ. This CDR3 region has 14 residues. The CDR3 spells CASSSLAGSETQYF. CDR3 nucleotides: TGCGCCAGCAGCTCCCTAGCGGGGTCGGAGACCCAGTACTTC.